A single sample gave rise to the 15 T cell receptor beta chains below, sequenced in a study of OX40 agonist ivuxolimab in advanced cancers. To prepare the library, the immunoSEQ multiplex PCR assay was applied. TCRdb took this table from immuneACCESS and kept in-frame rearrangements with V and J called. Such tables lack part of the clones; where checked against another copy, unresolved V genes explain under half of the gap, and the rest is unexplained. The sample contains around 40,000 clones, roughly 86% of them found a single time. The ten largest make up about 0.37% of the sample. This specimen was CD4+ or CD8+ T cells sorted from blood, taken in a trial of the OX40 agonist ivuxolimab. These receptor sequences come from an adult with an advanced solid tumor such as melanoma, head and neck, liver or kidney cancer.

In its sample, this clone was seen once. The chain has TRBV6-1 and TRBJ1-1; D unresolved. CDR3 length: 13 amino acids. Germline CDR1 reads MNHNS; CDR2 reads SASEGT. V lost 6 bases and J 0 bases, leaving 8 bases between the germline ends. DNA for the CDR3: TGTGCCAGCAGGGCCAGACTGAACACTGAAGCTTTCTTT. Translating it yields CASRARLNTEAFF.

The gene calls are TRBV4-2 and TRBJ1-4; D gene uncertain. The CDR3 extends over 14 amino acids. CDR1 and CDR2 from the germline V gene are LGHNA and YNFKEQ. V dropped 0 bases and J dropped 5 bases, with 7 bases sitting between them. In DNA form, the CDR3 reads TGTGCCAGCAGCCAAGATCCCACCAATGAAAAACTGTTTTTT. Its protein is CASSQDPTNEKLFF.

The chain recombines TRBV15 with TRBJ1-6; D gene unclear. V dropped 0 bases and J dropped 8 bases, with 11 bases sitting between them. The CDR3 consists of 15 residues. Germline values: CDR1 LNHNV, CDR2 YYDKDF (reference sequence). Here the CDR3 DNA reads TGTGCCACCAGCAGAGATCAGATGGGCTATTCACCCCTCCACTTT. Protein product: CATSRDQMGYSPLHF.

The rearrangement links TRBV5-1 to TRBJ2-5, with 9 bases identical to TRBD2. The J call may not be correct, given that the DNA end is closer to TRBJ2-7. The CDR3 consists of 16 residues. Germline V lookup: CDR1 SGHRS, CDR2 YFSETQ. CDR3 residues: CASSLMAGGPRDEQYF. CDR3 coding DNA: TGCGCCAGCAGCTTGATGGCGGGAGGGCCCCGAGACGAGCAGTACTTC.

V is TRBV4-3 and J is TRBJ1-6, with D unresolved. Between the trimmed V and J ends, which lost 0 bases and 0 bases, there was a span of 9 bases. The V gene's germline CDR1 is LGHNA and CDR2 YSLEER. This CDR3 contains 17 residues. This CDR3 reads CASSQEAASSYNSPLHF. The CDR3 DNA is TGCGCCAGCAGCCAAGAGGCCGCGAGCTCCTATAATTCACCCCTCCACTTT.

The genes are TRBV6-5 and TRBJ2-7; D is unresolved. Between the trimmed V and J ends, which lost 4 bases and 5 bases, there was a span of 9 bases. Germline V gene sequence: CDR1 MNHEY, CDR2 SVGAGI. CDR3 length: 12 residues. CDR3 nucleotides: TGTGCCAGCAGTTCCCGAGTCAACGAGCAGTACTTC. Protein: CASSSRVNEQYF.

This chain connects TRBV4-2 to TRBJ2-7; D not certain. Germline values: CDR1 LGHNA, CDR2 YNFKEQ. V lost 0 bases and J 4 bases, leaving 10 bases between the germline ends. The CDR3 length is 14 residues. CDR3 DNA sequence: TGTGCCAGCAGCCAAGATGATGGACCTTACGAGCAGTACTTC. Protein: CASSQDDGPYEQYF.

Here the CDR3 reads CASSNRRQAAEAFF. The CDR3 bases are TGTGCCAGTAGCAACCGACGACAGGCCGCTGAAGCTTTCTTT. The V gene is TRBV19, the J gene TRBJ1-1; a weak D match, TRBD1 (6 bases). This CDR3 has 14 residues. V was cut by 6 bases and J by 6 bases, with 17 bases left in between. Germline values: CDR1 LNHDA, CDR2 SQIVND (reference sequence).

The chain carries TRBV11-3 and TRBJ2-3; D is possibly TRBD2 (6 bases). The germline CDR1 and CDR2 sequences are SGHNT and YENEEA. Trimming removed 0 bases from V and 4 bases from J, with 11 bases in between. The CDR3 length is 15 residues. The CDR3 DNA follows: TGTGCCAGCAGCTTAGAGTCCGGGAGTTCAGATACGCAGTATTTT. It encodes CASSLESGSSDTQYF. The variable domain in full, completed from reference TRBV11-3 and TRBJ2-3, reads EAGVVQSPRYKIIEKKQPVAFWCNPISGHNTLYWYLQNLGQGPELLIRYENEEAVDDSQLPKDRFSAERLKGVDSTLKIQPAELGDSAVYLCASSLESGSSDTQYFGPGTRLTVL.

The chain uses TRBV5-1 and TRBJ2-1, with 9 bases fitting TRBD2. V shed 0 bases and J 6 bases; nucleotides not matched to a gene: 10. CDR1 and CDR2 from the germline V gene are SGHRS and YFSETQ. CDR3 length equals 17 residues. The CDR3 DNA reads as TGCGCCAGCAGCTTGGAGCGGGCTAGCGGGGTTTCCAATGAGCAGTTCTTC. This encodes CASSLERASGVSNEQFF.

Only one count was recorded for this clone. The chain carries TRBV6-5 and TRBJ1-1, with D unresolved. Germline lookup yields CDR1 MNHEY and CDR2 SVGAGI. This CDR3 has 12 amino acids. Trimming took off 6 bases at V and 1 base at J, with 6 bases between the two ends. The CDR3 sequence: CASSRPNTEAFF. The CDR3 DNA follows: TGTGCCAGCAGCCGCCCGAACACTGAAGCTTTCTTT.

V gene TRBV28 combines with J gene TRBJ2-3; unclear D gene. V lost 7 bases, J lost 0 bases, and 8 bases lay in between. In germline, CDR1 is MDHEN, CDR2 SYDVKM. This CDR3 has 13 amino acids. CDR3 DNA sequence: TGTGCCAGCAATATCGACAGCACAGATACGCAGTATTTT. It translates to CASNIDSTDTQYF.

The chain uses TRBV18 and TRBJ1-5, with a possible D match to TRBD1 (6 bases). Germline CDR1 is KGHSH and CDR2 is LQKENI. This CDR3 contains 16 residues. Trimming left V 3 bases short and J 0 bases short, with 12 bases between. The DNA for the CDR3 is TGTGCCAGCTCACCCACAGGGAGCGTTAGCAATCAGCCCCAGCATTTT. Translating gives CASSPTGSVSNQPQHF.

The genes are TRBV5-8 and TRBJ1-1; D is ambiguous. From germline, CDR1 is SGHTS and CDR2 YDEGEE. The V end lost 1 base, the J end lost 1 base, and 5 bases lay between the germline ends. The CDR3 covers 13 residues. The CDR3 nucleotides read TGTGCCAGCAGCTTGACAGCGAACACTGAAGCTTTCTTT. Protein product: CASSLTANTEAFF.

This rearrangement joins TRBV5-1 to TRBJ2-1; D not certain. The CDR3 has 18 amino acids. The ends were cut back, 3 bases at V and 12 bases at J, with 31 bases in the middle. The germline CDR1 and CDR2 sequences are SGHRS and YFSETQ. DNA of the CDR3: TGCGCCAGCAGCTCGCACCTCCTATCGGCAGGTGTCCCACAAGGGCAGTTCTTC. Its protein is CASSSHLLSAGVPQGQFF.